The 18 T cell receptor beta chains below come from one sample, sequenced in a study of OX40 agonist ivuxolimab in advanced cancers. Assay: immunoSEQ multiplex PCR; the TCRdb copy retains only in-frame clones and omits some. The sample records tens of thousands of clones, over 75% being singletons. Specimen: CD4+ or CD8+ T cells sorted from blood, collected in a trial of the OX40 agonist ivuxolimab. The origin of the receptors is an adult with an advanced solid tumor such as melanoma, head and neck, liver or kidney cancer.

This clone was observed once. The rearrangement joins TRBV28 to TRBJ1-5; the D gene is possibly TRBD1 (5 bases). In germline, CDR1 is MDHEN, CDR2 SYDVKM. The CDR3 loop spans 11 amino acids. V was shortened by 6 bases and J by 9 bases, with 9 bases between the two germline ends. The CDR3 bases are TGTGCCAGCAGCTGGGGGGGGCCCCAGCATTTT. Translated, it gives CASSWGGPQHF.

This chain connects TRBV9 to TRBJ2-3; possibly TRBD2 for D (5 bases). CDR1 is SGDLS and CDR2 is YYNGEE in the germline V gene. Trimming took off 4 bases at V and 0 bases at J, with 12 bases between the two ends. The CDR3 length is 15 residues. The CDR3, as DNA: TGTGCCAGCAGCCGCGGACTTGCTAGCACAGATACGCAGTATTTT. Translating it yields CASSRGLASTDTQYF.

In DNA form, the CDR3 reads TGTGCCAGCAGACCAAGGCATGTTGGAGAGACCCAGTACTTC. This gives the protein CASRPRHVGETQYF. The rearrangement links TRBV6-5 to TRBJ2-5; D uncertain. The V end lost 6 bases, the J end lost 4 bases, and 15 bases lay between the germline ends. This CDR3 comprises 14 residues. Germline V lookup: CDR1 MNHEY, CDR2 SVGAGI.

This clone was picked up one time. The chain joins TRBV7-8 to TRBJ1-1, with D unresolved. Deletions cut 6 bases from V and 7 bases from J, with 12 bases between. Germline V gene lookup returns CDR1 SGHVS and CDR2 FQNEAQ. The CDR3 sequence is 12 residues long. This CDR3 is CASSFFPGEAFF. The CDR3 DNA reads TGTGCCAGCAGTTTCTTCCCCGGTGAAGCTTTCTTT.

The gene calls are TRBV4-2 and TRBJ2-6; D gene ambiguous. The CDR3 consists of 15 residues. Trimming stripped 1 base from V and 4 bases from J, with 8 bases between. CDR1 and CDR2 from the germline V gene are LGHNA and YNFKEQ. The CDR3 coding sequence is TGTGCCAGCAGCCAAGGAAGGTCAGGGGCCAACGTCCTGACTTTC. Its protein product is CASSQGRSGANVLTF.

The rearrangement links TRBV2 to TRBJ2-1; a weak D match, TRBD2 (5 bases). V lost 2 bases and J lost 4, with 9 bases in between. The length of the CDR3 is 14 residues. Germline V CDR1 and CDR2: SNHLY, FYNNEI. For the CDR3, the DNA is TGTGCCAGCAGTGAACTAGCCGTTTACAATGAGCAGTTCTTC. It is translated as CASSELAVYNEQFF.

The chain's CDR3 is CASRYGLAGYNEQFF. In DNA form, the CDR3 reads TGTGCCAGCAGATATGGACTAGCGGGCTACAATGAGCAGTTCTTC. The rearrangement links TRBV7-2 to TRBJ2-1; TRBD2 matches at 11 bases. The CDR3 extends over 15 amino acids. Germline V lookup: CDR1 SGHTA, CDR2 FQGNSA. The trim removed 6 bases at V and 3 bases at J, leaving 4 bases unmatched.

The V gene is TRBV5-1, the J gene TRBJ2-3, with D tentatively TRBD2 (5 bases). Between the trimmed V and J ends, which lost 6 bases and 0 bases, there was a span of 8 bases. CDR3 length: 13 amino acids. The germline CDR1 and CDR2 sequences are SGHRS and YFSETQ. The CDR3 sequence: CASMRASTDTQYF. The CDR3 nucleotides are TGCGCCAGCATGCGGGCCAGCACAGATACGCAGTATTTT.

This rearrangement joins TRBV6-6 to TRBJ1-2; 9 bases align to TRBD1. Germline-derived CDR1 and CDR2 are MNHNY and SVGAGI (reference sequence). V was pared by 7 bases and J by 4 bases, with 7 bases of the junction left unmatched. This CDR3 is 14 amino acids long. CDR3 residues: CASTQGQGIYGYTF. CDR3 sequence (DNA): TGTGCCAGCACCCAGGGACAGGGTATCTATGGCTACACCTTC.

The chain is built from TRBV27 and TRBJ1-2; weak D call: TRBD1 (5 bases). Trimming left V 5 bases short and J 7 bases short, with 17 bases between. The CDR3 runs 14 residues. From germline, CDR1 is MNHEY and CDR2 SMNVEV (reference sequence). CDR3 protein: CASSLTDSSSGYTF. CDR3 coding DNA: TGTGCCAGCAGTCTAACTGACAGTTCCAGTGGCTACACCTTC.

The chain has TRBV5-1 and TRBJ2-6; D is tentatively TRBD1 or TRBD2 (6 bases each). From germline, CDR1 is SGHRS and CDR2 YFSETQ. CDR3 length equals 17 residues. With 1 base removed from V and 4 bases from J, the gap between germline ends came to 15 bases. The CDR3 bases are TGCGCCAGCAGCTTGTCGACGGGGGCGCAAGGGGCCAACGTCCTGACTTTC. It yields the protein CASSLSTGAQGANVLTF.

The V call is TRBV19, the J call TRBJ1-4; D is undetermined. The CDR3 totals 16 residues. V lost 4 bases and J lost 0, with 12 bases in between. Germline CDR1 reads LNHDA; CDR2 reads SQIVND (reference sequence). The CDR3 DNA reads TGTGCCAGTAGTACTGGACCGGGATCAACTAATGAAAAACTGTTTTTT. This gives the protein CASSTGPGSTNEKLFF.

The CDR3 sequence: CASSPGLAGPTGELFF. The DNA of the CDR3 is TGTGCCAGCTCACCAGGACTAGCGGGACCCACCGGGGAGCTGTTTTTT. This chain joins TRBV18 and TRBJ2-2; 12 positions match TRBD2. Germline V gene sequence: CDR1 KGHSH, CDR2 LQKENI. V was pared by 2 bases and J by 4 bases, with 2 bases of the junction left unmatched. The CDR3 is made up of 16 amino acids.

This clone has a handful of counts. V usage is TRBV28 and J usage is TRBJ1-5; D is ambiguous. This CDR3 has 15 residues. V was cut by 4 bases and J by 3 bases, with 13 bases left in between. The germline V gene encodes CDR1 MDHEN and CDR2 SYDVKM. The CDR3 DNA sequence: TGTGCCAGCAGTTCCCCCTCAGGTACCAATCAGCCCCAGCATTTT. This encodes CASSSPSGTNQPQHF.

This clone appeared once. V is TRBV5-1 and J is TRBJ2-5; 9 bases match TRBD1. CDR3 length: 14 amino acids. The J segment lost 3 bases and the V segment lost 4 bases, leaving 4 bases of the junction unmatched. Germline V gene data show CDR1 as SGHRS and CDR2 as YFSETQ. CDR3 bases: TGCGCCAGCAGCCGAGGACAGGGGAAAGAGACCCAGTACTTC. As protein: CASSRGQGKETQYF.

There are a few counts of this clone. The rearrangement joins TRBV30 to TRBJ1-5; tentatively, D is TRBD1 (5 bases). Germline V gives CDR1 GTSNPN, CDR2 SVGIG (reference sequence). V dropped 2 bases and J dropped 5 bases, with 16 bases sitting between them. This CDR3 has 15 amino acids. The CDR3 DNA reads as TGTGCCTGGAGTCAAGGACAAACCCAATATCAGCCCCAGCATTTT. Encoded protein: CAWSQGQTQYQPQHF. The whole variable domain, filled in from reference TRBV30 and TRBJ1-5, reads SQTIHQWPATLVQPVGSPLSLECTVEGTSNPNLYWYRQAAGRGLQLLFYSVGIGQISSEVPQNLSASRPQDRQFILSSKKLLLSDSGFYLCAWSQGQTQYQPQHFGDGTRLSIL.

This chain links TRBV5-1 with TRBJ2-3; 14 nucleotides line up with TRBD2. Germline V gene sequence: CDR1 SGHRS, CDR2 YFSETQ. The CDR3 sequence is 15 residues long. Unmatched junction bases numbered 7, after V lost 7 bases and J lost 6 bases. The CDR3 here is CASRMTSGRVDTQYF. CDR3 DNA: TGCGCCAGCCGAATGACTAGCGGGAGGGTGGATACGCAGTATTTT.

J is TRBJ2-7 and V is TRBV28; 7 bases line up with TRBD2. In germline, CDR1 is MDHEN, CDR2 SYDVKM. The V gene end was trimmed by 6 bases and the J gene end by 1 base; junction bases not matched to a gene: 3. The CDR3 has 13 residues. CDR3 residues: CASRGSGSYEQYF. CDR3 in DNA: TGTGCCAGCAGGGGTAGCGGGTCCTACGAGCAGTACTTC.